The subject of this entry is one T cell receptor (beta chain). After removal of 2 bases from V and 4 bases from J, the junction contained 2 bases not matched to a gene. The CDR3 covers 13 residues. Germline values: CDR1 SGHRS, CDR2 YFSETQ. Assay: immunoSEQ multiplex PCR; the TCRdb copy retains only in-frame clones and omits some. The top ten clones hold roughly 1.4% of a sample with 150,000 or so clones, around nine tenths of them seen once. The data were obtained in a study of cytomegalovirus exposure and HLA in healthy donors. Study overall: The 90 to 150 validation repertoires used the same platform as the roughly 670 first-cohort repertoires, a later analysis reported.

This sequence was found in a woman in her thirties in good health and CMV-seronegative. The J gene is TRBJ1-1, the V gene TRBV5-1; 7 bases fit TRBD1. Material: PBMCs. This CDR3 is CASSLQGPTEAFF. CDR3 nucleotide sequence: TGCGCCAGCAGCTTACAGGGGCCCACTGAAGCTTTCTTT.